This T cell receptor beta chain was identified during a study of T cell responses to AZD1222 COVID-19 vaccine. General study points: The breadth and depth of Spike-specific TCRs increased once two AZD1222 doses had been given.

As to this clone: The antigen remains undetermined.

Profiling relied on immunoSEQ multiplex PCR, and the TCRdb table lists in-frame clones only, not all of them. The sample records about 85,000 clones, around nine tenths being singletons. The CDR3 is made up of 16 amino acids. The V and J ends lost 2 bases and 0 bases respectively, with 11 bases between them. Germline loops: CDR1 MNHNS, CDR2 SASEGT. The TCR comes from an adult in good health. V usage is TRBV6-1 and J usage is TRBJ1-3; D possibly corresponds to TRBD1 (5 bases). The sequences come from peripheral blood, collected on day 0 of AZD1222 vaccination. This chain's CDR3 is CASSEKGTGSGNTIYF. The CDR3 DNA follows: TGTGCCAGCAGTGAAAAGGGGACCGGCTCTGGAAACACCATATATTTT.